What follows are 5 T cell receptor beta chains derived from one specimen sequenced in a study of blood T cell repertoires in COVID-19. Using immunoSEQ multiplex PCR, the repertoire was profiled, and TCRdb retains in-frame clones only, with some absent. This sample has approximately 73,000 clones, with roughly 89% found just once. Input material: peripheral blood. These receptors all come from a man at least 80 years old with acute or convalescent COVID-19.

The gene calls are TRBV12-3 or TRBV12-4 and TRBJ1-3, with no clear D. This CDR3 has 12 residues. Trimming left V 6 bases short and J 4 bases short, with 7 bases between. Written as DNA, the CDR3 is TGTGCCAGCAGCCCCCAGGGAAACACCATATATTTT. Protein: CASSPQGNTIYF.

CDR3 sequence: CASSTLDRGAYGYTF. CDR3 bases: TGTGCCAGCAGTACCCTGGACAGGGGAGCTTATGGCTACACCTTC. V and J are TRBV6-6 and TRBJ1-2; 9 bases align to TRBD1. V shed 5 bases and J 5 bases; nucleotides not matched to a gene: 9. Germline CDR1 MNHNY, CDR2 SVGAGI (reference sequence). CDR3 length equals 15 residues.

The chain is built from TRBV6-6 and TRBJ1-1, with no clear D. V was cut by 4 bases and J by 1 base, with 4 bases left in between. Germline V gives CDR1 MNHNY, CDR2 SVGAGI (reference sequence). The CDR3 length is 12 residues. CDR3 coding DNA: TGTGCCAGCAGTTTCAGGAACACTGAAGCTTTCTTT. It is translated as CASSFRNTEAFF.

V gene TRBV18 combines with J gene TRBJ2-2; no reliable D call. Deletions cut 5 bases from V and 0 bases from J, with 10 bases between. Germline loops: CDR1 KGHSH, CDR2 LQKENI. This CDR3 is built from 15 residues. CDR3 bases: TGTGCCAGCTCAATTGGCGAGGCGAACACCGGGGAGCTGTTTTTT. It translates to CASSIGEANTGELFF.

In its sample, this clone was seen a few times. Germline is not matched at one junction end, which may reflect a read error. The rearrangement links TRBV7-7 to TRBJ2-2; 7 bases match TRBD1. Germline V gene data show CDR1 as SSHAT and CDR2 as FNYEAQ (reference sequence). The CDR3 contains 16 residues. The CDR3 is CASSPLGQINTGELFF. The CDR3 region has the DNA TGTGCTAGCAGCCCCCTGGGACAGATTAACACCGGGGAGCTGTTTTTT. The full variable domain, with the rest looked up from reference TRBV7-7 and TRBJ2-2, is GAGVSQSPRYKVTKRGQDVTLRCDPISSHATLYWYQQALGQGPEFLTYFNYEAQPDKSGLPSDRFSAERPEGSISTLTIQRTEQRDSAMYRCASSPLGQINTGELFFGEGSRLTVL.